This TCR beta chain came from a study of blood T cell repertoires in COVID-19. Study at large: The samples span acute and convalescent COVID-19 from the United States, Italy and Spain. Sample material is recorded as cDNA or gDNA derived from T cells, B-cell-depleted T cells, or PBMCs.

Under the authors' procedure: The authors estimated nucleated cell counts from reference gene primer amplification. Repertoires were generated with immunoSEQ multiplex PCR, while TCRdb's copy carries only in-frame clones and drops some. The V and J calls and the clone size are those of that table, but D and trimming were determined from the DNA. This sample yields about 58,000 clones, of which about 83% are seen a single time; roughly 5% belongs to the top ten. Sequencing was carried out using peripheral blood. The source is a man between 35 and 55 years old with active COVID-19.

The CDR3 region is CASSPTGHYQPQHF. The CDR3 DNA follows: TGTGCCAGCAGCCCTACAGGGCATTATCAGCCCCAGCATTTT. The chain carries TRBV28 and TRBJ1-5, with D possibly TRBD1 on 6 matching bases. CDR1 and CDR2 (germline): MDHEN, SYDVKM. The CDR3 length is 14 residues. Trimming stripped 6 bases from V and 5 bases from J, with 14 bases between.